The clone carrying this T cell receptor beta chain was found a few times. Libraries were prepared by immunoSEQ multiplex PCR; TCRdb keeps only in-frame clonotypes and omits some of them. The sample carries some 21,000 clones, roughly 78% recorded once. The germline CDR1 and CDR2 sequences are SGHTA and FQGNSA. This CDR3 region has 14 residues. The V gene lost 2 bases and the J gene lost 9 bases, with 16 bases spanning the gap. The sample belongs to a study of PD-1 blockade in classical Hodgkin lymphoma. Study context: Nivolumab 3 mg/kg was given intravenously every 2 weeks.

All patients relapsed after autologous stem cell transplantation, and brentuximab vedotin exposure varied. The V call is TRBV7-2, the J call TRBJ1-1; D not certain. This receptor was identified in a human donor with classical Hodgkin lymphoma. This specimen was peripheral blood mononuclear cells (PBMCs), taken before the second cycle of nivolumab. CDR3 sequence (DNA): TGTGCCAGCAGCTTATGGTCCCCAGATACGAAAGCTTTCTTT. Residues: CASSLWSPDTKAFF. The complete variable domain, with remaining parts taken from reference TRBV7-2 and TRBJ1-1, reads GAGVSQSPSNKVTEKGKDVELRCDPISGHTALYWYRQSLGQGLEFLIYFQGNSAPDKSGLPSDRFSAERTGGSVSTLTIQRTQQEDSAVYLCASSLWSPDTKAFFGQGTRLTVV.